Following are 25 T cell receptor beta chains from one sample sequenced in a study of T cell repertoires in cytomegalovirus infection. MiXCR, applied by TCRdb to the reads, yields one record per CDR3 protein. The table has 490,000 or so distinct CDR3 sequences, about 11% seen once. The sample comprised PBMCs. The receptors derive from a human donor in good health (CMV status not recorded). Some clones in this sample may be carry-over from other donors' samples.

The chain's CDR3 is CASRARGQGTYEQYF. DNA for the CDR3: TGTGCCAGTAGAGCCCGGGGACAGGGGACCTACGAGCAGTACTTC. The chain uses TRBV19 and TRBJ2-7; 10 bases fit TRBD1. This CDR3 is 15 amino acids long. V gave up 6 bases and J gave up 2 bases; unmatched junction bases: 7. In germline, CDR1 is LNHDA, CDR2 SQIVND (reference sequence). Based on the CDR3 plus reference TRBV19 and TRBJ2-7, the full variable domain is DGGITQSPKYLFRKEGQNVTLSCEQNLNHDAMYWYRQDPGQGLRLIYYSQIVNDFQKGDIAEGYSVSREKKESFPLTVTSAQKNPTAFYLCASRARGQGTYEQYFGPGTRLTVT.

The chain couples TRBV3-1 to TRBJ1-1; D not certain. Germline V gene sequence: CDR1 LGHDT, CDR2 YNNKEL (reference sequence). The CDR3 extends over 13 amino acids. Trimming left V 6 bases short and J 3 bases short, with 11 bases between. The CDR3 here is CASSSEVDTEAFF. CDR3 DNA sequence: TGTGCCAGCAGTTCGGAGGTTGACACTGAAGCTTTCTTT.

This clonotype was seen repeatedly, ten times or more. The chain employs TRBV12-3 or TRBV12-4 and TRBJ2-1; D gene ambiguous. Trimming took off 5 bases at V and 10 bases at J, with 9 bases between the two ends. The CDR3 consists of 11 residues. The CDR3 DNA reads TGTGCCAGCAGTCTCCTTGGGGAGCAGTTCTTC. Its protein product is CASSLLGEQFF.

There are many counts of this clonotype. The rearrangement links TRBV7-3 to TRBJ1-5, with 9 bases lining up with TRBD1. The CDR3 sequence is 18 residues long. V shed 4 bases, J shed 0 bases, and the junction held 10 bases outside the gene matches. Germline CDR1 reads SGHTA; CDR2 reads FQGTGA. CDR3 sequence (DNA): TGTGCCAGCAGCTCCCCGGGACAGGGCCAACATAGCAATCAGCCCCAGCATTTT. As protein: CASSSPGQGQHSNQPQHF.

This clonotype was counted a few times. The chain employs TRBV19 and TRBJ2-4, with D perhaps TRBD1 or TRBD2 (5 bases each). V lost 4 bases, J lost 5 bases, and 15 bases lay in between. Germline loops: CDR1 LNHDA, CDR2 SQIVND (reference sequence). The CDR3 has 15 amino acids. The CDR3 DNA is TGTGCCAGTAGTAGAACCCGGGACCGTCAAAACATTCAGTACTTC. This sequence encodes CASSRTRDRQNIQYF.

The rearrangement links TRBV6-5 to TRBJ1-2; a weak D match, TRBD1 (5 bases). Trimming cost V 4 bases and J 8 bases, with 14 bases left between them. Germline assignment: CDR1 MNHEY and CDR2 SVGAGI. This CDR3 is 13 amino acids long. The CDR3: CASSFPSGLGYTF. The CDR3 DNA follows: TGTGCCAGCAGTTTCCCCTCGGGGCTAGGCTACACCTTC.

V gene TRBV5-8 combines with J gene TRBJ2-7, with a possible D match to TRBD1 (6 bases). The CDR3 totals 13 residues. V lost 1 base, J lost 2 bases, and 7 bases lay in between. Germline V gene lookup returns CDR1 SGHTS and CDR2 YDEGEE. CDR3 in amino acids: CASSLYRAYEQYF. CDR3 nucleotides: TGTGCCAGCAGCTTGTACAGGGCCTACGAGCAGTACTTC.

This clonotype was seen repeatedly, ten times or more. This rearrangement joins TRBV7-2 to TRBJ2-6, with D unclear. The CDR3 runs to 15 residues. The germline gives CDR1 SGHTA, CDR2 FQGNSA. Trimming left V 1 base short and J 2 bases short, with 6 bases between. The CDR3 loop is CASSLVVPGANVLTF. The DNA of the CDR3 is TGTGCCAGCAGCTTAGTTGTGCCTGGGGCCAACGTCCTGACTTTC.

The chain employs TRBV19 and TRBJ2-1, with 9 bases matching TRBD1. CDR3 length equals 15 residues. Looked up from germline, CDR1 is LNHDA and CDR2 is SQIVND (reference sequence). The ends lost 5 bases at V and 7 bases at J; junction bases unmatched: 9. DNA for the CDR3: TGTGCCAGTAGTCCCGGACAGGGGAGAGGAAATGAGCAGTTCTTC. It specifies CASSPGQGRGNEQFF.

At least ten counts were recorded for this clonotype. The J gene is TRBJ2-1, the V gene TRBV4-2, with 12 bases fitting TRBD2. Trimming cost V 5 bases and J 10 bases; bases outside gene matches: 9. Germline CDR1 is LGHNA and CDR2 is YNFKEQ. The CDR3 runs to 15 residues. CDR3 sequence: CASSLTSGREEEQFF. As DNA, the CDR3 is TGTGCCAGCAGCTTGACTAGCGGGAGAGAGGAAGAGCAGTTCTTC.

The V gene is TRBV19, the J gene TRBJ2-2; TRBD1 is a possible D gene (6 bases). CDR3 size: 16 residues. Trimming stripped 7 bases from V and 0 bases from J, with 15 bases between. Germline V gene sequence: CDR1 LNHDA, CDR2 SQIVND (reference sequence). The CDR3 nucleotides are TGTGCCAGTACCTTCGACAGGACCGCGAACACCGGGGAGCTGTTTTTT. Its translation: CASTFDRTANTGELFF.

The chain couples TRBV7-9 to TRBJ2-1; 8 nucleotides line up with TRBD1. From germline, CDR1 is SEHNR and CDR2 FQNEAQ (reference sequence). V was clipped by 4 bases and J by 9 bases; unmatched bases: 5. This CDR3 region has 13 residues. The CDR3 is CASSSKDRAEQFF. As DNA, the CDR3 is TGTGCCAGCAGCTCGAAGGACAGGGCTGAGCAGTTCTTC.

The rearrangement uses TRBV3-1 and TRBJ1-1; 7 bases align to TRBD1. Per germline, CDR1 LGHDT and CDR2 YNNKEL (reference sequence). The V and J ends lost 4 bases and 1 base, in that order; junction bases with no gene match: 9. The CDR3 consists of 16 residues. The CDR3 sequence: CASSRRAGGGNTEAFF. In nucleotides, the CDR3 is TGTGCCAGCAGCCGTCGGGCAGGGGGAGGGAACACTGAAGCTTTCTTT.

This clonotype was seen many times. The rearrangement links TRBV12-3 or TRBV12-4 to TRBJ2-1; maybe TRBD2 (6 bases). The CDR3 has 13 amino acids. Trimming removed 8 bases from V and 7 bases from J, with 15 bases in between. As DNA, the CDR3 is TGTGCCAGCTGCGGAGGGGCCCAAAATGAGCAGTTCTTC. Translation gives CASCGGAQNEQFF.

This clonotype has ten or more counts. The rearrangement joins TRBV6-1 to TRBJ2-3, with 10 positions matching TRBD2. V lost 7 bases, J lost 3 bases, and 13 bases stayed unmatched. Germline values: CDR1 MNHNS, CDR2 SASEGT. CDR3 length: 17 amino acids. This CDR3 is CASILPASGSSTDTQYF. The CDR3 nucleotides read TGTGCCAGCATTTTACCCGCTAGCGGGAGCTCGACAGATACGCAGTATTTT.

There are many counts of this clonotype. This chain uses TRBV12-3 or TRBV12-4 with TRBJ2-1, with TRBD2 matching over 12 bases. The CDR3 totals 16 residues. After removal of 3 bases from V and 9 bases from J, the junction contained 9 bases not matched to a gene. Written as DNA, the CDR3 is TGTGCCAGCAGTTTGCCCCTAGCGGGAGGGCACTTTGAGCAGTTCTTC. Protein: CASSLPLAGGHFEQFF.

Ten or more counts support this clonotype. The genes are TRBV30 and TRBJ1-5, with D tentatively TRBD1 (6 bases). The CDR3 sequence is 12 residues long. In germline, CDR1 is GTSNPN, CDR2 SVGIG (reference sequence). With 4 bases removed from V and 7 bases from J, the gap between germline ends came to 11 bases. As DNA, the CDR3 is TGTGCCTGGAATCTGGGGGGCCAGCCCCAGCATTTT. Encoded protein: CAWNLGGQPQHF.

This clonotype showed up many times. This chain connects TRBV7-7 to TRBJ1-5; D remains ambiguous. V was pared by 7 bases and J by 2 bases, with 9 bases between. From germline, CDR1 is SSHAT and CDR2 FNYEAQ (reference sequence). The CDR3 covers 13 residues. The CDR3 DNA reads as TGTGCCAGCACCCCCCGCGGCAATCAGCCCCAGCATTTT. Its translation is CASTPRGNQPQHF.

Only a few counts were recorded for this clonotype. This chain links TRBV10-3 with TRBJ2-4, with unresolved D. There are 14 residues in the CDR3. The germline V gene encodes CDR1 ENHRY and CDR2 SYGVKD. Trimming shortened V by 2 bases and J by 0 bases, and 5 bases separated the two germline ends. The CDR3 DNA follows: TGTGCCATCAGTGAGGGGCTAGCCAAAAACATTCAGTACTTC. Its translation: CAISEGLAKNIQYF.

This clonotype came up many times. This chain links TRBV7-9 with TRBJ1-2, with no clear D. The ends were cut back, 2 bases at V and 6 bases at J, with 10 bases in the middle. Germline assignment: CDR1 SEHNR and CDR2 FQNEAQ (reference sequence). This CDR3 contains 13 residues. CDR3 sequence reads: CASSLTGMDGYTF. The CDR3, as DNA: TGTGCCAGCAGCTTAACGGGGATGGATGGCTACACCTTC.

This clonotype turned up a few times. The rearrangement joins TRBV5-1 to TRBJ2-5; D tentatively fits TRBD1 or TRBD2 (5 bases each). V dropped 0 bases and J dropped 5 bases, with 23 bases sitting between them. Looked up from germline, CDR1 is SGHRS and CDR2 is YFSETQ. The CDR3 spans 18 residues. The CDR3 nucleotides read TGCGCCAGCAGCTTGGCCCACAGGCCTCTTCCCCGAGGGGAGACCCAGTACTTC. This translates into CASSLAHRPLPRGETQYF.

Note on this clonotype: A much larger clone is a single base away; this may be a read error. The V call is TRBV11-2, the J call TRBJ1-3; the D gene is possibly TRBD1 (5 bases). The V and J ends lost 5 bases and 6 bases respectively, with 17 bases between them. In germline, CDR1 is SGHAT, CDR2 FQNNGV. The CDR3 runs to 15 residues. The CDR3 DNA follows: TGTGCCAGCAGCCTAACCGGGATAGGGGAAAACACCATATATTTT. It encodes CASSLTGIGENTIYF.

This clonotype was recorded a few times. The V and J genes are TRBV27 and TRBJ2-1, with D possibly being TRBD1 or TRBD2 (5 bases each). With 0 bases removed from V and 9 bases from J, the gap between germline ends came to 9 bases. The CDR3 spans 13 residues. CDR1 and CDR2 (germline): MNHEY, SMNVEV (reference sequence). For the CDR3, the DNA is TGTGCCAGCAGTTTATCGGGGGTTAGTGAGCAGTTCTTC. The encoded protein is CASSLSGVSEQFF.

On this clonotype: The junction departs from the called germline gene at one end, perhaps through a read error. The J gene is TRBJ2-2, the V gene TRBV19; 8 positions agree with TRBD2. CDR1 and CDR2 (germline): LNHDA, SQIVND (reference sequence). This CDR3 contains 14 residues. For the CDR3, the DNA is TGTGCCGGTAGTATCGGGAGGGACACCGGGGAGCTGTTTTTT. This sequence encodes CAGSIGRDTGELFF.

This clonotype came up many times. This chain links TRBV7-2 with TRBJ1-1; TRBD1 might be the D (5 bases). CDR3 length equals 13 residues. V lost 1 base and J 7 bases, leaving 10 bases between the germline ends. Per the germline V gene, CDR1 is SGHTA and CDR2 is FQGNSA. This chain's CDR3 is CASSLGGAGEAFF. Here the CDR3 DNA reads TGTGCCAGCAGCTTAGGTGGGGCAGGTGAAGCTTTCTTT.